Sequencing of this TCR beta chain was carried out in a study of blood T cell repertoires in COVID-19. Overall study context: PBMCs, B-cell-depleted T cells, or T cells were the source of the cDNA or gDNA that made up the material.

This clone was found a few times. The table came from immunoSEQ multiplex PCR; TCRdb's copy has only in-frame clones and leaves some out. Of approximately 120,000 clones listed, just under 85% are singletons. Looked up from germline, CDR1 is SEHNR and CDR2 is FQNEAQ (reference sequence). CDR3 length: 14 residues. V was trimmed by 3 bases and J by 5 bases, leaving 8 bases between them. This chain uses TRBV7-9 with TRBJ1-6; D unresolved. This sequence originates from a human donor in a cohort sampled during active COVID-19. Sequenced sample: peripheral blood. The CDR3 sequence: CASSLVQNNSPLHF. As DNA, the CDR3 is TGTGCCAGCAGCTTGGTTCAGAATAATTCACCCCTCCACTTT.